This T cell receptor beta chain stems from a study of regulatory T cells in long-lasting Graves disease. Study details: Over 5 years of antithyroid drugs plus positive TSH receptor antibodies defined persistent Graves' disease.

Sample time point: persistent/refractory GD, antithyroid drugs over 5 years with positive TRAb. Isolated PBMC RNA provided the starting material for the TCR library. The peripheral blood volume drawn was 7 to 10 milliliters, and it was collected into EDTA tubes. Study-wide points: Persistent disease was associated with favored TRBV28 usage and with favored use of TRBJ1-2 and TRBJ2-5.

CDR1 is MDHEN, CDR2 SYDVKM, per germline. This CDR3 is 15 amino acids long. V was clipped by 6 bases and J by 3 bases; unmatched bases: 8. Combining iRepertoire HTBI primers with Arm-PCR of CDR3 regions, the authors built TCR beta libraries. TCRdb processed the multiplex PCR reads anew with MiXCR; each CDR3 protein has one entry. The table shows 350,000 to 450,000 distinct CDR3 sequences, with under 25% occurring only once. There are many counts of this clonotype. Antigen unknown. This receptor was identified in a female donor with Graves disease. V is TRBV28 and J is TRBJ2-5, with 9 nucleotides matching TRBD2. The specimen was peripheral blood mononuclear cells (PBMCs), collected when the disease was refractory, from a patient treated with antithyroid drugs. In DNA form, the CDR3 reads TGTGCCAGCAGACCCAGCGGGAGGATGGAAGAGACCCAGTACTTC. It yields the protein CASRPSGRMEETQYF.